This T cell receptor (beta chain) was documented in a study of T cell changes during pregnancy in multiple sclerosis. The method was immunoSEQ multiplex PCR; TCRdb's version includes in-frame clones alone and lacks a portion of them. The data show 60,000 to 85,000 clones, 75% to 95% seen once. CDR3 length: 10 amino acids. V lost 8 bases and J lost 7, with 9 bases in between. Germline V lookup: CDR1 MNHEY, CDR2 SVGAGI. This clonotype originated in a female donor with multiple sclerosis, enrolled in a pregnancy study. This chain uses TRBV6-5 with TRBJ2-7; maybe TRBD2 (5 bases). The source was peripheral blood, collected in the first trimester of pregnancy. The CDR3 region is CASRAEEQYF. CDR3 bases: TGTGCCAGCCGAGCGGAAGAGCAGTACTTC.